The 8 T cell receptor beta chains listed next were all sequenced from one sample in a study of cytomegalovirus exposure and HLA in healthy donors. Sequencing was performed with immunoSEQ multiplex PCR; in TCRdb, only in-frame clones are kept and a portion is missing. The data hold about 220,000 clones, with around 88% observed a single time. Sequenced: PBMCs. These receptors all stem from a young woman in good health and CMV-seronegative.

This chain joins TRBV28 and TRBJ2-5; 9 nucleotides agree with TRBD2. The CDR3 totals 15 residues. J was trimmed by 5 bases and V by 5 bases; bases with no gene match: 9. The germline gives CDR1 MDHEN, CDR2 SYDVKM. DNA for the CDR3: TGTGCCAGCAGTACCCTGACTAGCGGAGGGGAGACCCAGTACTTC. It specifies CASSTLTSGGETQYF.

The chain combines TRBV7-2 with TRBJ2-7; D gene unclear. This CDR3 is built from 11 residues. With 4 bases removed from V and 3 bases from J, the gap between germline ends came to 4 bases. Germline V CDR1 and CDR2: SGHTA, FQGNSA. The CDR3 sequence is CASSYNYEQYF. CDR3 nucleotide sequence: TGTGCCAGCAGCTACAACTACGAGCAGTACTTC.

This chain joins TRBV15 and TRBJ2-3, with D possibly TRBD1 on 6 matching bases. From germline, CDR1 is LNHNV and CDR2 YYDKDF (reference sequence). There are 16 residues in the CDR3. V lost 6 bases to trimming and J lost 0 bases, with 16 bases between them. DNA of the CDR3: TGTGCCACCAGGCACAGGGCCCCGTCCAGCACAGATACGCAGTATTTT. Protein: CATRHRAPSSTDTQYF.

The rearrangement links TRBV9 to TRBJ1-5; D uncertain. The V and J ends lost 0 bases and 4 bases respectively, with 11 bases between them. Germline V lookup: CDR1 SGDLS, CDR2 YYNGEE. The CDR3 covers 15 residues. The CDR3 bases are TGTGCCAGCAGCGTAGAACCGGGGTTGAATCAGCCCCAGCATTTT. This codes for CASSVEPGLNQPQHF.

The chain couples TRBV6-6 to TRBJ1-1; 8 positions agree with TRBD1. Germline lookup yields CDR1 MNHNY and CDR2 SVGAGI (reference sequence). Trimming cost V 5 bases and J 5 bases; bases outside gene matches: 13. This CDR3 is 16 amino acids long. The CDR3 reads CASSTRGLDRETEAFF. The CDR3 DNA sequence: TGTGCCAGCAGTACCCGGGGGTTGGACAGGGAAACTGAAGCTTTCTTT.

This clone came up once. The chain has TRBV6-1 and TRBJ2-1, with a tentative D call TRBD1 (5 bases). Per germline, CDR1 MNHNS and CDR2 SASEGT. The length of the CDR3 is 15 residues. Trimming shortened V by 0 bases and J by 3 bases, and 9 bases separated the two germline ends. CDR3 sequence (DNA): TGTGCCAGCAGTGAAGCGGCAGGGTTCTACAATGAGCAGTTCTTC. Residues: CASSEAAGFYNEQFF.

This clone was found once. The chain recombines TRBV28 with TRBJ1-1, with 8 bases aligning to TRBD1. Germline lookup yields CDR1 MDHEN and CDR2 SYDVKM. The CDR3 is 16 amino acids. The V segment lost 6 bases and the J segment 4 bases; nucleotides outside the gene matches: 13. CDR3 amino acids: CASSTLYQGARTEAFF. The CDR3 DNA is TGTGCCAGCAGCACCCTTTACCAGGGGGCGCGCACTGAAGCTTTCTTT. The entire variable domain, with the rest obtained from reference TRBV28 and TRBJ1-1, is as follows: DVKVTQSSRYLVKRTGEKVFLECVQDMDHENMFWYRQDPGLGLRLIYFSYDVKMKEKGDIPEGYSVSREKKERFSLILESASTNQTSMYLCASSTLYQGARTEAFFGQGTRLTVV.

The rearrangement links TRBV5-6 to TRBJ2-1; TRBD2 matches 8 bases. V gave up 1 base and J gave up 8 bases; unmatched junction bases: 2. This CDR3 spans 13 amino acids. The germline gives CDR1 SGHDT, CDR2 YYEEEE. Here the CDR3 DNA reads TGTGCCAGCAGCTTGTCTAGCGGGTATGAGCAGTTCTTC. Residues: CASSLSSGYEQFF.